This TCR beta chain was observed in a study of graft-versus-host responses after intestinal transplantation (dated by TCRdb to the early 2020s). Study-wide context: The transplants that recipients received were multivisceral, liver-intestinal, or isolated intestinal. Instead of going to the commercial service, samples from a few later patients were sequenced in-house on an Illumina MiSeq and processed with MiXCR. The cohort enrolled 20 to 30 intestinal transplant recipients including one retransplant, and a few patients lacking pretransplant specimens were excluded. After intestinal transplantation, graft-versus-host and host-versus-graft alloreactive T cell clones in the graft, circulation and bone marrow were tracked using bulk TCR-beta CDR3 sequencing. Anti-thymocyte globulin induction was given to all recipients, followed by maintenance tacrolimus and steroids for two to four years. A peak of at least 4% donor T cells among recipient peripheral blood mononuclear cells was the definition used for donor T cell macrochimerism. To identify alloreactive clones, pre-transplant mixed lymphocyte reaction products were sequenced and then compared with unstimulated pre-transplant donor and recipient T cells. The study at large found these results: GvH clones turned up in recipient bone marrow, with some appearing earlier in ileal mucosa or blood, a pattern consistent with an intestinal mucosal origin. Early after transplant, peak levels of circulating GvH clones were found to be associated with declines in HvG clones. Patients with donor T cell macrochimerism had high GvH to HvG T cell clonal ratios in their allografts. The conclusions were limited by the relatively low number and heterogeneity of the intestinal transplant patients.

In the paper's terms, the time point label means: cells obtained before transplantation from donor or recipient. CD3+CD4+ and CD3+CD8+ populations were FACS-sorted from unstimulated pre-transplant donor and recipient cells taken from spleen or lymph nodes. Library preparation employed the immunoSEQ multiplex PCR assay. In most patients, genomic DNA was isolated using the Qiagen DNeasy Blood and Tissue Kit and sent frozen to Adaptive Biotechnologies for TCR sequencing. For most patients, high-throughput TCR-beta CDR3 sequencing of genomic DNA was performed by Adaptive Biotechnologies. In the authors' own workflow: Adaptive's ImmunoSEQ software supplied the TCR sequencing data for 15 to 20 patients, while MiXCR and VDJtools were used to process a few other patients. To correct CD4 versus CD8 sorting errors, any sequence found in both subsets at a frequency ratio below 5:1 was removed. CDR3 nucleotide sequences shared by donor and recipient were removed because the origin of these sequences could not be assigned. To be classed as alloreactive, a clone needed at least 2-fold expansion over unstimulated cells and a minimum CFSE-low frequency of 0.002% (template counts) or 0.001% (read counts). A clone was considered mappable if detected in the sequenced pre-transplant spleen, lymph node, or MLR CFSE-low populations of the donor or recipient. Cumulative frequency of alloreactive clones was calculated as a percentage of all sequences weighted by copy number. The source is immuneACCESS, and TCRdb retained only in-frame sequences with V and J called. Part of the clones is not carried over; for the studies checked, unresolved V genes explain less than half of this, and the remainder is unexplained. V, J and clone size reflect that table, while D and trimming were determined from the DNA. This sample is represented by 84,000 or so clones; 92% of them were singletons. Of the sample, around 0.33% is held by the ten largest clones.

As regards this clone: The target of this receptor is not known. No much larger clone exists at a distance of one base, and base qualities are not known.

Relative to germline, V is 5 bases shorter and J is 1 base shorter, with 10 bases between their ends. As encoded in the germline V gene, CDR1 is SGHAT while CDR2 is FQNNGV. CDR3 length: 14 amino acids, cysteine to phenylalanine. The DNA shown is the 42-base CDR3, in frame from base 1. Sequencing was performed on unstimulated CD4+ T cells sorted from spleen or lymph node cells, taken before intestinal transplant. The TCR sequence derives from a human donor who received an intestinal transplant. The chain links TRBV11-2 with TRBJ2-3; the D segment cannot be called with confidence. The CDR3 has the sequence CASSPGRGTDTQYF. The DNA sequence is given as TGTGCCAGCAGCCCGGGCCGGGGCACAGATACGCAGTATTTT.